This is a list of T cell receptor beta chains from one sample in a study of blood T cell repertoires in COVID-19. The data were produced by immunoSEQ multiplex PCR, yet TCRdb's version contains in-frame clones alone and is incomplete. The sample yields some 80,000 clones, around 89% seen once. Source material: peripheral blood. The receptors stem from a human donor in a cohort sampled during active COVID-19. The CDR3 runs from the conserved cysteine through the conserved F or W.

V,CDR3
TRBV2,CASSKQGNNSPLHF
TRBV9,CASSAGLAEIYNRGEQFF
TRBV24-1,CATSDPGVGGNQPQHF
TRBV6-2/TRBV6-3,CASSYIAGRNEKLFF
TRBV28,CASSPPVGGPYEQYF
TRBV9,CASSVAPRGELFF
TRBV30,CAWRIAGVAKNIQYF
TRBV28,CASSHSSGISSYEQYF
TRBV19,CASSNRLAIDTQYF
TRBV6-5,CASSYSNPRNTEAFF
TRBV14,CASSQGAQETQYF
TRBV10-1,CASSESNPAGEQFF
TRBV12-5,CASGLVLVGGIQETQYF
TRBV7-3,CASSKSGSGLQETQYF
TRBV6-5,CASSLRQELVGEQYF
TRBV5-1,CASSSQETQYF
TRBV27,CASSFRGTYGYTF
TRBV19,CASRDSDQETQYF
TRBV30,CAWSVQGNEKLFF
TRBV27,CASSIEGTYRDTEAFF
TRBV7-2,CASSLAVRVGNTQYF
TRBV5-4,CASSPDSSSYEQYF
TRBV12-5,CASGLVPSGQASTDTQYF
TRBV3-1/TRBV3-2,CASSHQLGTGVAYEQYF
TRBV7-6,CASSLSPGADTQYF
TRBV6-5,CATLDTRGTDTQYF
TRBV7-8,CASSTPTGTRNQPQHF
TRBV5-8,CASSLKMTSGAVGEQYF
TRBV5-4,CASSASGYGYTF
TRBV13,CASSFPPGLAGADTQYF
TRBV18,CASSLGQGAYEQYF
TRBV7-2,CASSAVAGGGVNEQFF
TRBV19,CASKLAGVSDTQYF
TRBV4-3,CASSREQGHQPQHF
TRBV28,CASSPTGSSTDTQYF
TRBV7-2,CASSPSAGGQWTQYF
TRBV9,CASSLGTASSYEQYF
TRBV28,CASSISGTGYEQYF
TRBV19,CASTIGGLAGLYSGANVLTF
TRBV10-1,CASSGLAGEGQDTQYF
TRBV12-3/TRBV12-4,CASTLRANYGYTF
TRBV19,CASSIGTSTDTQYF
TRBV6-5,CASSWSGANPDTQYF
TRBV7-9,CASSTERQGSGYTF
TRBV12-3/TRBV12-4,CASSLDRAGYTF
TRBV5-1,CASSLGSNYGYTF
TRBV10-2,CASSEPAGGGTQYF
TRBV28,CASSPPLTGTEAFF